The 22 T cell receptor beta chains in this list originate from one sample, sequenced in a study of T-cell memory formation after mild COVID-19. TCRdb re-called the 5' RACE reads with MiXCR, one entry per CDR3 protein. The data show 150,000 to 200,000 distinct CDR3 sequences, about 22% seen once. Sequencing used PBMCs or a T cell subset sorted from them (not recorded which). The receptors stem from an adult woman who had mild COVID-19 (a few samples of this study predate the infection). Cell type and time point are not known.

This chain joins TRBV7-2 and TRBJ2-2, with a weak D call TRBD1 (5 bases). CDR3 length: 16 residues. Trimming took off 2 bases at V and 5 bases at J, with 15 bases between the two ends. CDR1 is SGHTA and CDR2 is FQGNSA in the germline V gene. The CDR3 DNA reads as TGTGCCAGCAGCTTACTACCGCCAGGGCAAACCGGGGAGCTGTTTTTT. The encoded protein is CASSLLPPGQTGELFF.

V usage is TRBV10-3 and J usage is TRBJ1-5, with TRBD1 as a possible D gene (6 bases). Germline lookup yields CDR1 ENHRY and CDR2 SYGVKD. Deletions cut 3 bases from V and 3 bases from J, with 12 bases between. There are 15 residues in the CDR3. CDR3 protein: CAISEGPGDNQPQHF. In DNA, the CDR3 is TGTGCCATCAGTGAAGGGCCAGGGGACAATCAGCCCCAGCATTTT.

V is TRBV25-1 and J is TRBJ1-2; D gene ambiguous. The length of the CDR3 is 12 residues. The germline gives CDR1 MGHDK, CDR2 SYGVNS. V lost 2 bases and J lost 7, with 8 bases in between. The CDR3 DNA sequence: TGTGCCAGCAGTGAAAGGGCAGGTGGCTACACCTTC. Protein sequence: CASSERAGGYTF.

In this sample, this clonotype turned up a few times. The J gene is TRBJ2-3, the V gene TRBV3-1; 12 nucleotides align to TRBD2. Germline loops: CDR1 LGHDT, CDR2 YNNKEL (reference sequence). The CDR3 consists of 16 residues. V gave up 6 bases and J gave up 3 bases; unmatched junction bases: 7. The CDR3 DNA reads TGTGCCAGCAGGGAACTAGCGGGAGGCGGAACAGATACGCAGTATTTT. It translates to CASRELAGGGTDTQYF.

The CDR3 spells CASSLQGNLGYEQYF. DNA of the CDR3: TGTGCCAGCAGCCTCCAGGGGAATCTCGGGTACGAGCAGTACTTC. The rearrangement links TRBV11-2 to TRBJ2-7; D is perhaps TRBD1 (6 bases). Trimming cost V 5 bases and J 4 bases, with 18 bases left between them. Germline CDR1 SGHAT, CDR2 FQNNGV. The CDR3 length is 15 residues.

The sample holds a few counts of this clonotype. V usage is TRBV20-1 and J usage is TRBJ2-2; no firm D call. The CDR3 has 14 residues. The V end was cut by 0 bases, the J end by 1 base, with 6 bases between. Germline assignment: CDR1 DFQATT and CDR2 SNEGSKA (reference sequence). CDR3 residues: CSARDDQNTGELFF. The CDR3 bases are TGCAGTGCTAGAGACGACCAGAACACCGGGGAGCTGTTTTTT.

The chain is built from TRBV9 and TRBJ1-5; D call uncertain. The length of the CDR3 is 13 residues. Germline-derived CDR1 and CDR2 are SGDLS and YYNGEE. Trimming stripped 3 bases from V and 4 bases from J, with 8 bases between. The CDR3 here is CASSEIGNQPQHF. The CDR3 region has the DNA TGTGCCAGCAGCGAGATTGGGAATCAGCCCCAGCATTTT.

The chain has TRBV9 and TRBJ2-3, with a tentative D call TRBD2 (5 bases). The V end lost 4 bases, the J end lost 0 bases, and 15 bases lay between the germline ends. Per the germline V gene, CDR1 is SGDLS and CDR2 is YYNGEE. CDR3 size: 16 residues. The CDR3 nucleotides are TGTGCCAGCAGCACCTCGACGGGGATTAGCACAGATACGCAGTATTTT. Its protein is CASSTSTGISTDTQYF.

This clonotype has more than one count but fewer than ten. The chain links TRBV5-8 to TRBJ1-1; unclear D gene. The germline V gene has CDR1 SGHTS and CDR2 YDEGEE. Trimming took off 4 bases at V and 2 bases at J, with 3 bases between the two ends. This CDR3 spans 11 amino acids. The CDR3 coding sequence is TGTGCCAGCAGCCCCAACACTGAAGCTTTCTTT. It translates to CASSPNTEAFF.

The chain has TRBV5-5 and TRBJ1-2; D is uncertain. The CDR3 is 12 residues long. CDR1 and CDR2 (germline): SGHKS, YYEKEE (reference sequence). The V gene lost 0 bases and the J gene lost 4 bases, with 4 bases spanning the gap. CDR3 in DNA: TGTGCCAGCAGCTTGGATACCTATGGCTACACCTTC. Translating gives CASSLDTYGYTF.

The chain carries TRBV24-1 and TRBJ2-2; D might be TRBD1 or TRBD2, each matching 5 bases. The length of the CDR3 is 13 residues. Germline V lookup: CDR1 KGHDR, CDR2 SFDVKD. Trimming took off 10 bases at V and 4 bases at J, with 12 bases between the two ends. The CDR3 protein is CATTGPSTGELFF. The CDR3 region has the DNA TGTGCCACGACGGGACCCTCCACCGGGGAGCTGTTTTTT.

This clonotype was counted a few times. Here the CDR3 DNA reads TGTGCCAGCAGAACCGGGACAGAACATTTCGAGCAGTACTTC. Its translation is CASRTGTEHFEQYF. This chain joins TRBV12-3 or TRBV12-4 and TRBJ2-7; 7 positions match TRBD1. The CDR3 is 14 residues long. V lost 6 bases to trimming and J lost 6 bases; unmatched junction nucleotides: 11.

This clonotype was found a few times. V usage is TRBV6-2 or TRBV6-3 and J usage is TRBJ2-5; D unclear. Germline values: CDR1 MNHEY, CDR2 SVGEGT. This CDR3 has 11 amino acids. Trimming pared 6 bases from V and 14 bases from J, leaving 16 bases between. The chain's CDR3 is CASSSTREAYF. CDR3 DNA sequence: TGTGCCAGCAGCTCGACTCGTGAAGCATACTTC.

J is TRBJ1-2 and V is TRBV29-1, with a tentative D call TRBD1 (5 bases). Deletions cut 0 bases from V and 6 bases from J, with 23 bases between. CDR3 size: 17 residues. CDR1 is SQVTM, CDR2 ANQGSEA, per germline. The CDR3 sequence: CSVEDWKAEGGDHGYTF. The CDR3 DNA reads TGCAGCGTTGAAGATTGGAAGGCCGAGGGAGGGGACCATGGCTACACCTTC. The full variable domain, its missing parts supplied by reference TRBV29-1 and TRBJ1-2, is SAVISQKPSRDICQRGTSLTIQCQVDSQVTMMFWYRQQPGQSLTLIATANQGSEATYESGFVIDKFPISRPNLTFSTLTVSNMSPEDSSIYLCSVEDWKAEGGDHGYTFGSGTRLTVV.

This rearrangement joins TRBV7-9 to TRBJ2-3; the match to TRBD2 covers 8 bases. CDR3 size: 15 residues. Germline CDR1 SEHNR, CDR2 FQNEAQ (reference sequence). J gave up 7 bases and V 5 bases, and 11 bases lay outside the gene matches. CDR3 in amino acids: CASSPQAGDRYTQYF. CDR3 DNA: TGTGCCAGCAGCCCGCAAGCGGGAGATCGATATACGCAGTATTTT.

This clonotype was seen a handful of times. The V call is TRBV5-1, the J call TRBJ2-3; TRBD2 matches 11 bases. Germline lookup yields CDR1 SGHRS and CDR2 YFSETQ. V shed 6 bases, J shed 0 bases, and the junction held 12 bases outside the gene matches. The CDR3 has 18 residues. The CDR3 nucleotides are TGCGCCAGCAAGCCCTTTGGGACTAGCGGTTCCAGCACAGATACGCAGTATTTT. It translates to CASKPFGTSGSSTDTQYF.

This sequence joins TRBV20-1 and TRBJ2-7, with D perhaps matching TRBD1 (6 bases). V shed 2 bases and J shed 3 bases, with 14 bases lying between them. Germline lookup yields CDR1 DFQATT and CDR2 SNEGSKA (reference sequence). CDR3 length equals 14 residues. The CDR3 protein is CSARPYREDYEQYF. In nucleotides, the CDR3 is TGCAGTGCTAGACCGTACAGGGAAGACTACGAGCAGTACTTC.

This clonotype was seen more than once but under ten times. The CDR3 sequence is CASSQWLAGDHYNEQFF. The CDR3, as DNA: TGCGCCAGCAGCCAATGGCTAGCGGGGGACCACTACAATGAGCAGTTCTTC. This sequence joins TRBV4-1 and TRBJ2-1; 10 nucleotides agree with TRBD2. In germline, CDR1 is MGHRA, CDR2 YSYEKL. The CDR3 sequence is 17 residues long. The V and J ends lost 2 bases and 3 bases, in that order; junction bases with no gene match: 7.

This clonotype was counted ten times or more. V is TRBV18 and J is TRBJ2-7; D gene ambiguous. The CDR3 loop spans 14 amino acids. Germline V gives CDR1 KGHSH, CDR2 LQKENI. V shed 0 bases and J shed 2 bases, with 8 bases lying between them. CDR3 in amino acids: CASSPPVHPYEQYF. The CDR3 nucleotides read TGTGCCAGCTCACCACCTGTACACCCCTACGAGCAGTACTTC.

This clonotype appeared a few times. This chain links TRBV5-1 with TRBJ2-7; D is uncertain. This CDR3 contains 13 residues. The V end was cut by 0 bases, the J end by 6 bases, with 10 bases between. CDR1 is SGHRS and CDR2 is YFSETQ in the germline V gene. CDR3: CASSLGRVPEQYF. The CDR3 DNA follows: TGCGCCAGCAGCTTGGGTAGGGTACCCGAGCAGTACTTC.

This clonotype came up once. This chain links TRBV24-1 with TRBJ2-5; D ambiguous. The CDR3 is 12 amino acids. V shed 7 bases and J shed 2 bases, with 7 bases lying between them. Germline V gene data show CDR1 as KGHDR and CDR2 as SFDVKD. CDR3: CATRGLQETQYF. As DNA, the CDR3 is TGTGCCACCAGAGGGTTACAAGAGACCCAGTACTTC.

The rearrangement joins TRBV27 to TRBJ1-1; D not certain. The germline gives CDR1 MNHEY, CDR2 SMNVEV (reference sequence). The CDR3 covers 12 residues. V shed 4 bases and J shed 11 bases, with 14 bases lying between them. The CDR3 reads CASSSPSGGAFF. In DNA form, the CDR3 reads TGTGCCAGCAGTTCCCCCAGTGGCGGCGCTTTCTTT.